These 29 T cell receptor beta chains share one sample of origin, sequenced in a study of human T cells and chemical hapten exposure. Time point here: patch test 1, 2 weeks after DPC sensitization. Specified treatment: therapeutic diphenylcyclopropenone sensitization with weekly scalp DPC. TCRdb used MiXCR to reprocess the RACE reads, holding one entry per CDR3 protein. Of tens of thousands of distinct CDR3 sequences in the sample, over 9.5% were seen once. Sample: whole blood, taken in connection with sensitization to the hapten diphenylcyclopropenone (DPC). Source of these receptors: a man aged 40-50 years with alopecia areata. Some clones in this sample may be carry-over from other donors' samples.

The gene calls are TRBV18 and TRBJ2-3; D ambiguous. The V gene lost 4 bases and the J gene lost 0 bases, with 14 bases spanning the gap. This CDR3 is built from 16 residues. Germline V gives CDR1 KGHSH, CDR2 LQKENI. The CDR3 DNA reads as TGTGCCAGCTCACGATTGATGGGGTCGAGCACAGATACGCAGTATTTT. It yields the protein CASSRLMGSSTDTQYF.

Details on this clonotype: Just one base apart from a much larger clone, this may be a read error. This chain uses TRBV6-1 with TRBJ1-5, with a tentative D call TRBD1 (6 bases). The CDR3 sequence is 15 residues long. Germline lookup yields CDR1 MNHNS and CDR2 SASEGT. The CDR3 DNA sequence: TGTGCCAGCAGTGAAGCCAGGGGTGGCAATCAGCCCCATCATTTT. Residues: CASSEARGGNQPHHF.

The V call is TRBV11-3, the J call TRBJ2-3, with no clear D. Germline V gene lookup returns CDR1 SGHNT and CDR2 YENEEA. The V and J ends lost 1 base and 4 bases respectively, with 12 bases between them. The CDR3 has 15 amino acids. The CDR3, as DNA: TGTGCCAGCAGCTTAGGCCTAGATTTCGCAGATACGCAGTATTTT. As protein: CASSLGLDFADTQYF. Looking up the rest from reference TRBV11-3 and TRBJ2-3 gives the full variable domain: EAGVVQSPRYKIIEKKQPVAFWCNPISGHNTLYWYLQNLGQGPELLIRYENEEAVDDSQLPKDRFSAERLKGVDSTLKIQPAELGDSAVYLCASSLGLDFADTQYFGPGTRLTVL.

The chain has TRBV6-5 and TRBJ2-4; D ambiguous. V lost 4 bases, J lost 1 base, and 14 bases lay in between. This CDR3 is built from 16 residues. Germline V gives CDR1 MNHEY, CDR2 SVGAGI. The CDR3 region has the DNA TGTGCCAGCAGTTCCCAGGCTTTAACTGCCAAAAACATTCAGTACTTC. This encodes CASSSQALTAKNIQYF.

J is TRBJ2-2 and V is TRBV19, with 7 bases fitting TRBD2. The germline V gene has CDR1 LNHDA and CDR2 SQIVND (reference sequence). The CDR3 runs 14 residues. V shed 11 bases, J shed 5 bases, and the junction held 11 bases outside the gene matches. CDR3 sequence reads: CAGKEGGPTGELFF. For the CDR3, the DNA is TGTGCCGGGAAGGAGGGAGGGCCGACCGGGGAGCTGTTTTTT.

V is TRBV6-2 or TRBV6-3 and J is TRBJ2-7; TRBD2 agrees at 12 bases. The CDR3 consists of 15 residues. The germline V gene encodes CDR1 MNHEY and CDR2 SVGEGT. V lost 6 bases and J lost 2; bases outside the gene matches: 5. The CDR3 here is CASSEGLAGPYEQYV. In DNA form, the CDR3 reads TGTGCCAGCAGCGAGGGACTAGCGGGCCCCTACGAGCAGTACGTC.

The chain joins TRBV13 to TRBJ2-7, with TRBD1 matching over 11 bases. There are 15 residues in the CDR3. Germline V gene lookup returns CDR1 PRHDT and CDR2 FYEKMQ (reference sequence). The CDR3 nucleotides are TGTGCCAGCAGCCTAGGACAGGGGGCCGCCTACGAGCAGTACGTC. Translated, it gives CASSLGQGAAYEQYV.

This clonotype was seen more than once but under ten times. This rearrangement joins TRBV7-9 to TRBJ2-1; 11 positions agree with TRBD1. The V gene's germline CDR1 is SEHNR and CDR2 FQNEAQ (reference sequence). The V segment lost 5 bases and the J segment 7 bases; nucleotides outside the gene matches: 10. The CDR3 is 16 amino acids. This CDR3 reads CASSQAGQGVRNEQFF. For the CDR3, the DNA is TGTGCCAGCAGCCAAGCGGGACAGGGGGTTCGGAATGAGCAGTTCTTC.

V and J are TRBV27 and TRBJ2-7; TRBD1 matches 7 bases. The CDR3 spans 12 residues. Germline V gene data show CDR1 as MNHEY and CDR2 as SMNVEV (reference sequence). The junction had 1 base not matched to a gene; V was cut back by 6 bases and J by 2 bases. CDR3 amino acids: CASSTGAYEQYF. The CDR3 DNA sequence: TGTGCCAGCAGCACAGGGGCCTACGAGCAGTACTTC.

This clonotype was seen a handful of times. V is TRBV21-1 and J is TRBJ2-1; the table names TRBD1, a call not compared with the DNA. TRBV21-1 is an annotated pseudogene. The CDR3 extends over 14 amino acids. The CDR3 DNA reads TGTGCCAGCAGCAAAGCGCTTCAGGGCGCTGAGCAGTTCTTC. It encodes CASSKALQGAEQFF.

At least ten counts were recorded for this clonotype. The rearrangement uses TRBV5-4 and TRBJ1-1, with 10 bases matching TRBD1. V gave up 0 bases and J gave up 6 bases; unmatched junction bases: 2. This CDR3 is built from 14 residues. Per the germline V gene, CDR1 is SGHNT and CDR2 is YYREEE (reference sequence). CDR3 sequence: CASSLGQGAAEAFF. The CDR3 DNA follows: TGTGCCAGCAGCTTGGGACAGGGGGCAGCTGAAGCTTTCTTT.

V is TRBV4-2 and J is TRBJ1-1; D is unclear. Trimming shortened V by 0 bases and J by 1 base, and 9 bases separated the two germline ends. CDR1 is LGHNA, CDR2 YNFKEQ, per germline. This CDR3 comprises 15 residues. CDR3 region: CASSQDLAENTEAFF. CDR3 DNA sequence: TGTGCCAGCAGCCAAGATTTGGCAGAGAACACTGAAGCTTTCTTT.

Ten or more counts support this clonotype. The chain links TRBV28 to TRBJ2-3; D unclear. V lost 3 bases to trimming and J lost 2 bases, with 9 bases between them. CDR1 is MDHEN, CDR2 SYDVKM, per germline. The CDR3 runs 14 residues. The CDR3: CASSFESVTDTQYF. DNA of the CDR3: TGTGCCAGCAGTTTTGAATCCGTCACAGATACGCAGTATTTT. The whole variable domain, remainder taken from reference TRBV28 and TRBJ2-3, is DVKVTQSSRYLVKRTGEKVFLECVQDMDHENMFWYRQDPGLGLRLIYFSYDVKMKEKGDIPEGYSVSREKKERFSLILESASTNQTSMYLCASSFESVTDTQYFGPGTRLTVL.

The chain links TRBV10-2 to TRBJ2-7; 8 bases align to TRBD1. The germline V gene has CDR1 WSHSY and CDR2 SAAADI. The CDR3 extends over 20 amino acids. V was clipped by 5 bases and J by 5 bases; unmatched bases: 26. The CDR3 region is CASSSKGRGQGGRGTHEQYF. In DNA, the CDR3 is TGCGCCAGCAGTTCCAAAGGTAGAGGACAGGGCGGTCGAGGGACACACGAGCAGTACTTC.

This chain connects TRBV29-1 to TRBJ2-1; no clear D. Germline V gene lookup returns CDR1 SQVTM and CDR2 ANQGSEA. The length of the CDR3 is 14 residues. Deletions cut 2 bases from V and 8 bases from J, with 16 bases between. CDR3 coding DNA: TGCAGCGTTGAAAACGTCGGTATGAGCGATGAGCAGTTCTTC. Its protein product is CSVENVGMSDEQFF.

This clonotype was seen many times. The chain links TRBV12-3 or TRBV12-4 to TRBJ1-2, with D unclear. The length of the CDR3 is 15 residues. V was pared by 3 bases and J by 4 bases, with 15 bases between. CDR3 sequence: CASSFGSPLGYGYTF. The DNA for the CDR3 is TGTGCCAGCAGTTTTGGGAGCCCGCTGGGCTATGGCTACACCTTC.

This clonotype was picked up a small number of times. This chain connects TRBV6-6 to TRBJ2-5; 7 bases fit TRBD1. The CDR3 length is 16 residues. V was pared by 2 bases and J by 2 bases, with 8 bases of the junction left unmatched. Germline assignment: CDR1 MNHNY and CDR2 SVGAGI (reference sequence). The chain's CDR3 is CASSYLRQGLQETQYF. The CDR3 DNA sequence: TGTGCCAGCAGTTACCTCCGACAGGGCCTACAAGAGACCCAGTACTTC.

This chain uses TRBV6-5 with TRBJ2-7; 11 nucleotides line up with TRBD2. The CDR3 is 15 amino acids. V gave up 5 bases and J gave up 6 bases; unmatched junction bases: 9. CDR1 is MNHEY and CDR2 is SVGAGI in the germline V gene. The CDR3 reads CASSVIAGGQGEQYF. In nucleotides, the CDR3 is TGTGCCAGCAGTGTGATAGCGGGAGGGCAGGGCGAGCAGTACTTC.

The genes are TRBV7-9 and TRBJ2-7; 8 nucleotides align to TRBD1. The germline V gene encodes CDR1 SEHNR and CDR2 FQNEAQ (reference sequence). The CDR3 has 14 residues. V was clipped by 3 bases and J by 2 bases; unmatched bases: 3. The CDR3 protein is CASSFRDRPYEQYF. CDR3 coding DNA: TGTGCCAGCAGCTTCCGGGACAGGCCCTACGAGCAGTACTTC.

The V call is TRBV20-1, the J call TRBJ1-3; 7 bases line up with TRBD1. Germline CDR1 and CDR2: DFQATT and SNEGSKA (reference sequence). Trimming cost V 6 bases and J 0 bases; bases outside gene matches: 5. This CDR3 region has 14 residues. The CDR3 spells CSAETGYSGNTIYF. In DNA form, the CDR3 reads TGCAGTGCCGAGACAGGGTACTCTGGAAACACCATATATTTT.

The chain carries TRBV4-1 and TRBJ1-3; unclear D gene. Looked up from germline, CDR1 is MGHRA and CDR2 is YSYEKL. The V gene lost 0 bases and the J gene lost 1 base, with 4 bases spanning the gap. The CDR3 runs 14 residues. DNA of the CDR3: TGCGCCAGCAGCCAAGATCCTTCTGGAAACACCATATATTTT. It codes for CASSQDPSGNTIYF.

This chain connects TRBV5-1 to TRBJ1-6; tentatively, D is TRBD1 (6 bases). This CDR3 comprises 16 residues. Trimming shortened V by 2 bases and J by 8 bases, and 17 bases separated the two germline ends. The germline gives CDR1 SGHRS, CDR2 YFSETQ. The DNA for the CDR3 is TGCGCCAGCAGCTTAGGGGTGTTGGAGGGGGATTCACCCCTCCACTTT. The encoded protein is CASSLGVLEGDSPLHF.

This sequence joins TRBV30 and TRBJ1-6; 7 bases agree with TRBD1. V gave up 2 bases and J gave up 7 bases; unmatched junction bases: 8. The germline V gene has CDR1 GTSNPN and CDR2 SVGIG (reference sequence). This CDR3 contains 15 residues. The CDR3 loop is CAWSTKGARNSPLHF. Here the CDR3 DNA reads TGTGCCTGGAGTACTAAGGGGGCGAGAAATTCACCCCTCCACTTT.

V and J are TRBV28 and TRBJ2-7; the D is unclear. Germline CDR1 reads MDHEN; CDR2 reads SYDVKM. The CDR3 length is 14 residues. Between the trimmed V and J ends, which lost 5 bases and 1 base, there was a span of 12 bases. The CDR3 region has the DNA TGTGCCAGCAGTCCCGACGAGTTGTCCTACGAGCAGTACGTC. It is translated as CASSPDELSYEQYV.

Many counts were recorded for this clonotype. This chain links TRBV9 with TRBJ1-5; D gene uncertain. Trimming pared 7 bases from V and 3 bases from J, leaving 17 bases between. In germline, CDR1 is SGDLS, CDR2 YYNGEE. The length of the CDR3 is 15 residues. The CDR3 DNA follows: TGTGCCAGCTCCCCCCACGGGCTGATCAATCAGCCCCAGCATTTT. Its translation: CASSPHGLINQPQHF.

There are many counts of this clonotype. The genes are TRBV11-1 and TRBJ2-7; TRBD1 agrees at 8 bases. The V and J ends lost 5 bases and 3 bases, in that order; junction bases with no gene match: 9. Germline CDR1 SGHAT, CDR2 FQDESV (reference sequence). This CDR3 spans 15 amino acids. CDR3 sequence reads: CASSPAVDRVYEQYF. The CDR3 coding sequence is TGTGCCAGCAGCCCGGCTGTGGACAGGGTCTACGAGCAGTACTTC.

This clonotype was recorded at least ten times. The rearrangement uses TRBV7-2 and TRBJ1-6; 10 nucleotides agree with TRBD1. The CDR3 spans 15 residues. The germline CDR1 and CDR2 sequences are SGHTA and FQGNSA. The V and J ends lost 7 bases and 8 bases, in that order; junction bases with no gene match: 8. CDR3 in amino acids: CASTPRQGAHSPLHF. The DNA for the CDR3 is TGTGCCAGCACCCCTCGACAGGGGGCGCATTCACCCCTCCACTTT.

This clonotype appeared many times. The rearrangement joins TRBV19 to TRBJ1-5; D not resolved. Germline CDR1 reads LNHDA; CDR2 reads SQIVND (reference sequence). CDR3 length: 10 amino acids. CDR3 loop: CQNIGQPQHF. The CDR3 DNA sequence: TGTCAGAACATTGGTCAGCCCCAGCATTTT.

The sample holds many counts of this clonotype. The chain recombines TRBV6-5 with TRBJ1-1; no firm D call. V was cut by 3 bases and J by 1 base, with 12 bases left in between. The germline V gene encodes CDR1 MNHEY and CDR2 SVGAGI. The length of the CDR3 is 15 residues. CDR3 residues: CASSYRDWRNTEAFF. For the CDR3, the DNA is TGTGCCAGCAGTTATCGTGATTGGAGGAACACTGAAGCTTTCTTT.